This T cell receptor beta chain appears in the sequencing data of a study of regulatory T cells in long-lasting Graves disease. Study-level results: Examination was confined to peripheral blood, excluding thyroid tissue. Persistent disease exhibited a predilection for TRBV28, TRBJ1-2 and TRBJ2-5.

This clonotype has only a few counts. The target antigen is unknown. The CDR3 loop spans 16 amino acids. The V and J ends lost 2 bases and 7 bases, in that order; junction bases with no gene match: 8. Per germline, CDR1 SGHVS and CDR2 FQNEAQ. The time point is: persistent/refractory GD, antithyroid drugs over 5 years with positive TRAb. PBMC-derived RNA was used for the TCR library. Libraries of TCR beta came from iRepertoire HTBI primers plus Arm-PCR of CDR3 regions. In the source study's methods: Identification of gene segments yielded some 60 TRBV and roughly 15 TRBJ across samples. TCRdb recomputed calls from the multiplex PCR reads with MiXCR, one row per CDR3 protein. TCRdb assigned the V and J calls; the authors' analysis was not used. The sample lists 600,000 to 800,000 distinct CDR3 sequences, 25% to 35% seen once, with 42% in the top ten.

V and J are TRBV7-8 and TRBJ1-4; the match to TRBD1 covers 9 bases. The receptor's source is a female donor with Graves disease. Sequencing used peripheral blood mononuclear cells (PBMCs), obtained when the disease was refractory, from a patient treated with antithyroid drugs. The CDR3 bases are TGTGCCAGCAGCTTACACACAGGGGGCGGGGGTGAAAAACTGTTTTTT. It codes for CASSLHTGGGGEKLFF.